A selection of T cell receptor beta chains follows, all from one sample in a study of T-cell reconstitution after alpha-beta-depleted transplantation in children. Each CDR3 protein is one row after TCRdb ran MiXCR on the PCR reads. The sample lists roughly 590,000 distinct CDR3 sequences; approximately 16% were seen once. Source: PBMCs from the stem cell graft donor, taken from the stem cell graft. Receptor source: a human donor who donated a stem cell graft to a child with acute myeloid leukemia. Each CDR3 is given without its conserved first and last residue. Where a row states a size, it is once, few, many or the class of an expanded clone; other rows omit it.

clone_size j_call v_call cdr3_aa
many TRBJ1-2 TRBV6-5 ASSYEGRYGYT
. TRBJ2-7 TRBV20-1 SARDRGTATYEQY
many TRBJ2-2 TRBV20-1 SARDSPPKPNTGELF
few TRBJ1-2 TRBV6-1 ASSGGLGGLGYT
. TRBJ1-2 TRBV12-5 ASGFGTGIVGAYGYT
. TRBJ2-3 TRBV7-2 ASSLVGAGDTQY
many TRBJ2-3 TRBV6-1 ASRRDRAADTQY
. TRBJ2-7 TRBV30 AGGQSSYEQY
many TRBJ2-4 TRBV12-3/TRBV12-4 ASSFGGQGKNIQY
many TRBJ2-7 TRBV29-1 SFWGGRYEQY
. TRBJ1-2 TRBV12-3/TRBV12-4 ASSPQQGRRGGYT
many TRBJ2-2 TRBV7-2 ASSFLTGSGGELF
once TRBJ1-2 TRBV7-9 ASSRPGEPGYT
. TRBJ2-5 TRBV20-1 SARGQRGGWETQY
few TRBJ1-2 TRBV7-8 ASSPSREFSYGYT
many TRBJ2-2 TRBV20-1 SASGQSTGELF
many TRBJ2-1 TRBV20-1 SAPTLGSYNEQF
many TRBJ1-1 TRBV20-1 SARRPGAGMNTEAF
few TRBJ2-1 TRBV5-1 ASSLPTGYNEQF
few TRBJ2-3 TRBV7-6 ASSLKETSPDTQY
few TRBJ2-4 TRBV5-1 ASSMGQGDIQY
. TRBJ2-7 TRBV7-2 ASSLATTGTGDSYEQY
. TRBJ1-1 TRBV5-4 ASQRTWDTEAF
few TRBJ2-2 TRBV12-3/TRBV12-4 ASSHGQGETGELF
many TRBJ2-7 TRBV12-3/TRBV12-4 ASSPSNEQY
few TRBJ2-3 TRBV7-2 ASRGSLPTDTQY
. TRBJ2-2 TRBV20-1 SARDRTSGSGELF
few TRBJ1-2 TRBV20-1 SASAGLFGVANYGYT
many TRBJ1-5 TRBV7-6 ASSLEDGQPQH
. TRBJ1-1 TRBV24-1 ATSDPGRRDGAF
many TRBJ2-1 TRBV5-8 ASSLAGLVRNEQF
. TRBJ2-2 TRBV20-1 SAREVNRGHTGELF
. TRBJ2-3 TRBV12-3/TRBV12-4 ASTFGQPDTQY
many TRBJ1-2 TRBV12-3/TRBV12-4 ASSGEQGRYGYT
many TRBJ1-2 TRBV6-5 ASSYRSSYGYT